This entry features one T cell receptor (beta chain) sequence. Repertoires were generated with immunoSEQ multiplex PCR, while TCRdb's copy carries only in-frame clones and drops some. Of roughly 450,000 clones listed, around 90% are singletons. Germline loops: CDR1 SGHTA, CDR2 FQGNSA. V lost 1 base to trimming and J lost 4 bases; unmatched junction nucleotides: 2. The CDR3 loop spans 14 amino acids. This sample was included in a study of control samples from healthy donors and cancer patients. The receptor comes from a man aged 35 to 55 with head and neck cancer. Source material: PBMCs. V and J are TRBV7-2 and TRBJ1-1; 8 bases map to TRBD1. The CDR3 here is CASSLEQGATEAFF. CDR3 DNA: TGTGCCAGCAGCTTAGAGCAGGGGGCCACTGAAGCTTTCTTT. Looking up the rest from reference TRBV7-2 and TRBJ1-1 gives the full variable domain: GAGVSQSPSNKVTEKGKDVELRCDPISGHTALYWYRQSLGQGLEFLIYFQGNSAPDKSGLPSDRFSAERTGGSVSTLTIQRTQQEDSAVYLCASSLEQGATEAFFGQGTRLTVV.